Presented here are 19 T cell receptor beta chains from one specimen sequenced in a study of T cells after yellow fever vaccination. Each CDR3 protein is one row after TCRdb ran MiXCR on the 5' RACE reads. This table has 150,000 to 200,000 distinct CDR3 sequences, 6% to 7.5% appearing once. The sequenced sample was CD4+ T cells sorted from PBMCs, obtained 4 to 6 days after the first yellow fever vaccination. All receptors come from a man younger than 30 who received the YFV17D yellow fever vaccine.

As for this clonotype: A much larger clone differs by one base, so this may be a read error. CDR3 sequence (DNA): TGTGCTAGCAGCCCGGAAACAGTTAACTCGAACACCGGGGAGCTGTTTTTT. The encoded protein is CASSPETVNSNTGELFF. V gene TRBV7-7 combines with J gene TRBJ2-2; D is uncertain. Germline V CDR1 and CDR2: SSHAT, FNYEAQ (reference sequence). The length of the CDR3 is 17 residues.

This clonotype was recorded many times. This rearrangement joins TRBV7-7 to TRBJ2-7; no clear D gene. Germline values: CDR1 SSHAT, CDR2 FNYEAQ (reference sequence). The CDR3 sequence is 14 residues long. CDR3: CASSLGLVPVSQYV. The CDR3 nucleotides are TGTGCTAGCAGCTTAGGTCTGGTTCCAGTGTCGCAGTACGTC.

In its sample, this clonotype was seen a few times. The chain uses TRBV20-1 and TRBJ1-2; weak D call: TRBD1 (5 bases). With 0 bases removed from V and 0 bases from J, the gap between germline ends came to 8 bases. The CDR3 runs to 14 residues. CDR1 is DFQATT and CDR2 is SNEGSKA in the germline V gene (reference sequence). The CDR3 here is CSARDVTANYGYTF. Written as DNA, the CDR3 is TGCAGTGCTAGAGACGTGACAGCTAACTATGGCTACACCTTC.

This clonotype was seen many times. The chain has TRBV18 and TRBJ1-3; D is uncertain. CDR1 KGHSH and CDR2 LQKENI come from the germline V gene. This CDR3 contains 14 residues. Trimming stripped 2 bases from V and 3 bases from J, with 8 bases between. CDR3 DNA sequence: TGTGCCAGCTCACCAACGGGATTTGGAAACACCATATATTTT. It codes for CASSPTGFGNTIYF.

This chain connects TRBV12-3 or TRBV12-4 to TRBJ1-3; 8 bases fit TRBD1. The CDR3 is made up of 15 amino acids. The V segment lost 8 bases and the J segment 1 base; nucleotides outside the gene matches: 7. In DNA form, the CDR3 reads TGTGCCAGCCCGCGGAGACAGGGGTCTGGAAACACCATATATTTT. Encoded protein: CASPRRQGSGNTIYF.

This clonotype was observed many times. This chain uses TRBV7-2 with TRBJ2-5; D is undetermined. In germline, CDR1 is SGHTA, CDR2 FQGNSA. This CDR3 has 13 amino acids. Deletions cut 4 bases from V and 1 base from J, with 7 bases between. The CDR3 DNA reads TGTGCCAGCAGCTACACCCTCCAAGAGACCCAGTACTTC. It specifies CASSYTLQETQYF. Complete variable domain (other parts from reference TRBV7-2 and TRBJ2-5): GAGVSQSPSNKVTEKGKDVELRCDPISGHTALYWYRQSLGQGLEFLIYFQGNSAPDKSGLPSDRFSAERTGGSVSTLTIQRTQQEDSAVYLCASSYTLQETQYFGPGTRLLVL.

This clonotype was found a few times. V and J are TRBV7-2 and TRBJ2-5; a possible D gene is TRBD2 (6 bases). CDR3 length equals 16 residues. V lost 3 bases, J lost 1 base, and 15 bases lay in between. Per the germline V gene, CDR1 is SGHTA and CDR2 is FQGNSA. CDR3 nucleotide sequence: TGTGCCAGCAGCTTGGGGTTGGGGGGTGGCCAAGAGACCCAGTACTTC. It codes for CASSLGLGGGQETQYF.

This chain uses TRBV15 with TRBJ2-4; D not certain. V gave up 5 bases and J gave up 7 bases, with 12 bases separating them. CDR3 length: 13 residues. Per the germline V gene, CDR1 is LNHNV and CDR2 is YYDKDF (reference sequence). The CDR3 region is CATSPLTGNIQYF. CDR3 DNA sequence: TGTGCCACCAGCCCCCTCACTGGGAACATTCAGTACTTC.

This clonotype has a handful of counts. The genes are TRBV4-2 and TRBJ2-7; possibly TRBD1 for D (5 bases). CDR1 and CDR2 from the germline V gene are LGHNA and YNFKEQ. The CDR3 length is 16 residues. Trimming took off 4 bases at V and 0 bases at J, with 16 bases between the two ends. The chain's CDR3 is CASSREQESHSYEQYF. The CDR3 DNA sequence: TGTGCCAGCAGCCGAGAACAGGAATCTCACTCCTACGAGCAGTACTTC.

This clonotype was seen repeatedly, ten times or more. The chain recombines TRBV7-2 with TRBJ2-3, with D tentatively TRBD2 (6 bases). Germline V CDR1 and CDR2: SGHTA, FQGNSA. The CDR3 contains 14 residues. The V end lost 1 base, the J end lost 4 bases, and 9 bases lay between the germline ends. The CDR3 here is CASSLGPGADTQYF. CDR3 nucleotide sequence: TGTGCCAGCAGCTTAGGGCCGGGGGCAGATACGCAGTATTTT.

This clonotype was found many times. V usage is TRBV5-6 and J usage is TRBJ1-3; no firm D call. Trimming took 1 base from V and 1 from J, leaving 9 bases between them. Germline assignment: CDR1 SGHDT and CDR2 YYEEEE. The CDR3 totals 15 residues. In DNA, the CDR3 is TGTGCCAGCAGCTTGTATTCCAGATCTGGAAACACCATATATTTT. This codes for CASSLYSRSGNTIYF.

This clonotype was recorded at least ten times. CDR3 DNA sequence: TGTGCCAGCAGTCCCCACCGAGGGGGGCTTGACGAGCAGTACTTC. Its translation is CASSPHRGGLDEQYF. The V and J genes are TRBV6-2 or TRBV6-3 and TRBJ2-7, with D possibly called TRBD1 or TRBD2 (6 bases each). The CDR3 spans 15 residues. Germline CDR1 and CDR2: MNHEY and SVGEGT. Trimming took off 5 bases at V and 5 bases at J, with 19 bases between the two ends.

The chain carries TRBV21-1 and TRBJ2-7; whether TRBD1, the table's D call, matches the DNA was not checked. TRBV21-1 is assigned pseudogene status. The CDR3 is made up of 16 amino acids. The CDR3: CASRNTGARGSYEQYV. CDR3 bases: TGTGCCAGCCGCAACACAGGGGCGCGAGGATCCTACGAGCAGTACGTC.

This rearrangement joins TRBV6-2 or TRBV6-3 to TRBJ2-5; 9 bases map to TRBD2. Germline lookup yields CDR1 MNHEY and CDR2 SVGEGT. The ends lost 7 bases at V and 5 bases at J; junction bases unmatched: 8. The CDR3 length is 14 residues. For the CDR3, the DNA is TGTGCCAGCAACCTGCTAGCGGGGCTGGAGACCCAGTACTTC. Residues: CASNLLAGLETQYF.

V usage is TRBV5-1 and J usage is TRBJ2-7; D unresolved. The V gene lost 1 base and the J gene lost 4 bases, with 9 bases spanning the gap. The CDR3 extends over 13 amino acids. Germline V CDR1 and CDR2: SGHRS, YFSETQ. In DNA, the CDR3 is TGCGCCAGCAGCTTGCTGGCAGGTTACGAGCAGTACTTC. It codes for CASSLLAGYEQYF.

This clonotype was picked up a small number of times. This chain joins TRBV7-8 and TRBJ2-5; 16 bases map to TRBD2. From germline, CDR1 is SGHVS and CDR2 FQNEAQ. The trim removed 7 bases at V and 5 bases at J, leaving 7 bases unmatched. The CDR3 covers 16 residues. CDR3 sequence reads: CASMIGTSGGGETQYF. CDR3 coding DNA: TGTGCCAGCATGATCGGGACTAGCGGGGGGGGTGAGACCCAGTACTTC.

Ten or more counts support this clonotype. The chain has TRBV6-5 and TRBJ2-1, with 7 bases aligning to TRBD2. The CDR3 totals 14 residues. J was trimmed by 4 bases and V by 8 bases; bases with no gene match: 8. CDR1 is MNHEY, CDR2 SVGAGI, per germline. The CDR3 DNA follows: TGTGCCAGCGCCTGGGGGGGGGGATACAATGAGCAGTTCTTC. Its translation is CASAWGGGYNEQFF.

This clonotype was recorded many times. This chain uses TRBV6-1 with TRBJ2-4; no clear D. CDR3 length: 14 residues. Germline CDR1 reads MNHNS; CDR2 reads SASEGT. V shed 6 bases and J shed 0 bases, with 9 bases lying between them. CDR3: CASRDALAKNIQYF. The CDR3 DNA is TGTGCCAGCAGGGACGCGCTAGCCAAAAACATTCAGTACTTC.

CDR3: CASTPPTNTEAFF. The CDR3 DNA reads TGTGCCAGCACCCCCCCGACGAACACTGAAGCTTTCTTT. The V and J genes are TRBV28 and TRBJ1-1; no clear D gene. Trimming pared 7 bases from V and 1 base from J, leaving 10 bases between. CDR3 length equals 13 residues. Germline assignment: CDR1 MDHEN and CDR2 SYDVKM.